The entry below gives a single T cell receptor (beta chain) sequence along with its context. The antigen is undetermined. Trimming removed 1 base from V and 0 bases from J, with 7 bases in between. The germline V gene encodes CDR1 KGHSH and CDR2 LQKENI. The CDR3 has 15 residues. A second PCR, run for about 7 to 11 cycles, used a sample-barcoded 5' primer plus a J-beta primer mix. Every single cDNA molecule received a tag from a template-switch adaptor with 12 random nucleotides. Each CDR3 protein is one row after TCRdb ran MiXCR on the 5' RACE reads. Of 750,000 to 950,000 distinct CDR3 sequences listed, about 53% were seen once; the top ten hold about two fifths. This sample is part of a study of blood T cells in healthy people across ages. The study's findings and limits: Because sorting was not performed, PBMCs prevented conclusive naive versus antigen-experienced comparison. The authors considered diversity estimates from one million T cells to be underestimates.

The genes are TRBV18 and TRBJ2-1; D not certain. The sequence was obtained from a man older than 75 in good health. The specimen was blood. This CDR3 reads CASSPLKSSYNEQFF. Written as DNA, the CDR3 is TGTGCCAGCTCACCACTCAAGAGCTCCTACAATGAGCAGTTCTTC.